Below, 13 T cell receptor beta chains from the same sample are listed, as sequenced in a study of T cell responses to AZD1222 COVID-19 vaccine. Sequencing used immunoSEQ multiplex PCR; TCRdb keeps in-frame clones, though not all of them. The data hold 150,000 or so clones, with roughly 90% observed a single time. The sample here was peripheral blood, taken on day 0 of AZD1222 vaccination. The source of these receptors is an adult in good health.

The rearrangement joins TRBV28 to TRBJ2-7; D may be TRBD1 (7 bases). The CDR3 spans 14 residues. The V end lost 4 bases, the J end lost 7 bases, and 17 bases lay between the germline ends. CDR1 is MDHEN and CDR2 is SYDVKM in the germline V gene. This CDR3 is CASSSGGTLLEQYF. CDR3 DNA: TGTGCCAGCAGTTCAGGGGGGACATTATTGGAGCAGTACTTC.

This rearrangement joins TRBV18 to TRBJ1-4; no clear D gene. The germline gives CDR1 KGHSH, CDR2 LQKENI. This CDR3 contains 12 residues. Trimming pared 2 bases from V and 4 bases from J, leaving 2 bases between. This CDR3 reads CASSPNNEKLFF. The CDR3 DNA reads as TGTGCCAGCTCACCAAATAATGAAAAACTGTTTTTT.

V usage is TRBV7-6 and J usage is TRBJ1-1; 7 nucleotides match TRBD1. The V gene end was trimmed by 0 bases and the J gene end by 5 bases; junction bases not matched to a gene: 6. Germline V gene lookup returns CDR1 SGHVS and CDR2 FNYEAQ. This CDR3 is built from 15 residues. This CDR3 reads CASSLAGVRGTEAFF. CDR3 DNA sequence: TGTGCCAGCAGCTTAGCGGGGGTCAGGGGGACTGAAGCTTTCTTT.

In this sample, this clone turned up a few times. V and J are TRBV6-2 or TRBV6-3 and TRBJ2-1; 9 nucleotides line up with TRBD2. The germline V gene has CDR1 MNHEY and CDR2 SVGEGT. The CDR3 is 15 residues long. V lost 5 bases, J lost 6 bases, and 8 bases stayed unmatched. The CDR3 loop reads CASSRTSGSPNEQFF. The CDR3 DNA sequence: TGTGCCAGCAGTCGCACTAGCGGGTCCCCCAATGAGCAGTTCTTC.

The chain links TRBV6-5 to TRBJ2-5; a weak D match, TRBD1 (6 bases). The V gene's germline CDR1 is MNHEY and CDR2 SVGAGI. The CDR3 consists of 14 residues. Deletions cut 6 bases from V and 4 bases from J, with 15 bases between. CDR3 DNA sequence: TGTGCCAGCAGGTTCAGGGGCGCCCGAGAGACCCAGTACTTC. Protein: CASRFRGARETQYF.

The chain has TRBV9 and TRBJ2-4, with TRBD2 as a possible D gene (6 bases). CDR3 length equals 18 residues. V lost 4 bases and J 0 bases, leaving 20 bases between the germline ends. The V gene's germline CDR1 is SGDLS and CDR2 YYNGEE. The CDR3 DNA reads TGTGCCAGCAGCCCTTGGCGGGGAGCGGACCTAGCCAAAAACATTCAGTACTTC. Protein sequence: CASSPWRGADLAKNIQYF. Full variable domain (outside the CDR3, taken from reference TRBV9 and TRBJ2-4): DSGVTQTPKHLITATGQRVTLRCSPRSGDLSVYWYQQSLDQGLQFLIQYYNGEERAKGNILERFSAQQFPDLHSELNLSSLELGDSALYFCASSPWRGADLAKNIQYFGAGTRLSVL.

The chain links TRBV6-5 to TRBJ2-7; D could derive from TRBD1 or TRBD2 (5 bases each). V lost 2 bases, J lost 5 bases, and 10 bases lay in between. Germline V lookup: CDR1 MNHEY, CDR2 SVGAGI. The CDR3 contains 13 residues. CDR3 in amino acids: CASSYEGLDEQYF. DNA for the CDR3: TGTGCCAGCAGTTACGAGGGGCTCGACGAGCAGTACTTC.

The CDR3 is CASSSTGRSNQPQHF. CDR3 nucleotides: TGTGCCAGCAGTTCCACGGGACGCTCGAATCAGCCCCAGCATTTT. This chain joins TRBV28 and TRBJ1-5, with D perhaps TRBD1 (5 bases). From germline, CDR1 is MDHEN and CDR2 SYDVKM. Trimming took 4 bases from V and 4 from J, leaving 14 bases between them. The length of the CDR3 is 15 residues.

V gene TRBV12-3 or TRBV12-4 combines with J gene TRBJ1-2; tentative D call: TRBD1 (5 bases). The CDR3 sequence is 13 residues long. The V gene lost 6 bases and the J gene lost 4 bases, with 12 bases spanning the gap. This CDR3 reads CASSKRGLYGYTF. CDR3 DNA sequence: TGTGCCAGCAGCAAGAGGGGACTCTATGGCTACACCTTC.

The rearrangement links TRBV4-1 to TRBJ1-5; D unclear. This CDR3 comprises 13 residues. Trimming cost V 0 bases and J 5 bases, with 5 bases left between them. From germline, CDR1 is MGHRA and CDR2 YSYEKL. In nucleotides, the CDR3 is TGCGCCAGCAGCCAAGAGGAAGATCAGCCCCAGCATTTT. Protein product: CASSQEEDQPQHF.

The table lists this clone with a few counts. The gene calls are TRBV6-1 and TRBJ1-4; weak D call: TRBD1 (6 bases). V was pared by 2 bases and J by 6 bases, with 13 bases between. Looked up from germline, CDR1 is MNHNS and CDR2 is SASEGT. The CDR3 is made up of 15 amino acids. The CDR3 sequence: CASSETGATHEKLFF. The CDR3 coding sequence is TGTGCCAGCAGTGAAACGGGGGCTACACATGAAAAACTGTTTTTT.

This rearrangement joins TRBV7-2 to TRBJ1-5, with TRBD1 as a possible D gene (6 bases). Looked up from germline, CDR1 is SGHTA and CDR2 is FQGNSA. The CDR3 loop spans 14 amino acids. V lost 5 bases and J lost 4, with 12 bases in between. CDR3 nucleotides: TGTGCCAGCAGCCCCCGCAGGGGAAATCAGCCCCAGCATTTT. Translating it yields CASSPRRGNQPQHF.

For this clone: The sample holds other DNA sequences that translate to the same CDR3. J is TRBJ1-3 and V is TRBV24-1; tentative D call: TRBD1 (6 bases). Germline V lookup: CDR1 KGHDR, CDR2 SFDVKD. V was cut by 4 bases and J by 2 bases, with 11 bases left in between. This CDR3 has 15 residues. The CDR3 sequence: CATSDPRGPGNTIYF. The CDR3, as DNA: TGTGCCACCAGTGACCCCAGGGGACCTGGAAACACCATATATTTT.